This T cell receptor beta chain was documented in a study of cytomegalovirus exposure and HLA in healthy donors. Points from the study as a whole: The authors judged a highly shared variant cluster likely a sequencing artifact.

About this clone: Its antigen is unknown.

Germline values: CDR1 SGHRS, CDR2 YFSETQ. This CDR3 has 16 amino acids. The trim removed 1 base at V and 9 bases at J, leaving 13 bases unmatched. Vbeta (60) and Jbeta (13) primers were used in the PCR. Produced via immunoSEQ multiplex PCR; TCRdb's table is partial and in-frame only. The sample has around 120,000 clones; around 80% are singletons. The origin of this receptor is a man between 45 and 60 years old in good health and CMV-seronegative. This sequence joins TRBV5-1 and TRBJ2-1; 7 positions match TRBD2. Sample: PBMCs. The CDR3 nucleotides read TGCGCCAGCAGCTTGTGGCTCCGGACGGGAGGAAGTGAGCAGTTCTTC. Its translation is CASSLWLRTGGSEQFF.